The 25 T cell receptor beta chains reported below all come from one sample, sequenced in a study of identical twins. TCRdb itself ran the 5' RACE reads through MiXCR, one entry per CDR3 protein. The sample holds fewer than 900,000 distinct CDR3 sequences; about 18% are singletons and the top ten take 13%. The data were also submitted as part of a second study, on T cells expressing NK-cell markers.

The sample was PBMCs. These receptors were taken from a woman between 18 and 29 years old in good health.

The rearrangement joins TRBV9 to TRBJ2-2; no clear D. In germline, CDR1 is SGDLS, CDR2 YYNGEE. The length of the CDR3 is 14 residues. Trimming removed 2 bases at V and 7 bases at J, with 12 bases between. The DNA for the CDR3 is TGTGCCAGCAGCGTTGACCCGTCCAACGGGGAGCTGTTTTTT. Translated: CASSVDPSNGELFF. Filled out from reference TRBV9 and TRBJ2-2, the complete variable domain reads DSGVTQTPKHLITATGQRVTLRCSPRSGDLSVYWYQQSLDQGLQFLIQYYNGEERAKGNILERFSAQQFPDLHSELNLSSLELGDSALYFCASSVDPSNGELFFGEGSRLTVL.

V usage is TRBV7-9 and J usage is TRBJ1-4; TRBD1 might be the D (6 bases). The CDR3 has 13 amino acids. Germline values: CDR1 SEHNR, CDR2 FQNEAQ (reference sequence). With 4 bases removed from V and 6 bases from J, the gap between germline ends came to 9 bases. The CDR3 sequence: CASSSYRDEKLFF. In DNA form, the CDR3 reads TGTGCCAGCAGCTCCTACAGGGATGAAAAACTGTTTTTT.

The chain is built from TRBV20-1 and TRBJ2-5; no definite D call. The V gene lost 2 bases and the J gene lost 5 bases, with 12 bases spanning the gap. Germline lookup yields CDR1 DFQATT and CDR2 SNEGSKA (reference sequence). This CDR3 contains 13 residues. CDR3 in DNA: TGCAGTGCTAGACTTAAGGGTAGTGAGACCCAGTACTTC. Its protein product is CSARLKGSETQYF.

The rearrangement links TRBV5-1 to TRBJ2-2, with no clear D. V was trimmed by 1 base and J by 8 bases, leaving 6 bases between them. The CDR3 has 12 residues. Per the germline V gene, CDR1 is SGHRS and CDR2 is YFSETQ. The CDR3 DNA follows: TGCGCCAGCAGCTTGCAACAGGGGGAGCTGTTTTTT. Amino acid sequence: CASSLQQGELFF.

The chain carries TRBV27 and TRBJ2-7; D gene ambiguous. The CDR3 consists of 17 residues. Germline CDR1 reads MNHEY; CDR2 reads SMNVEV (reference sequence). The V gene lost 0 bases and the J gene lost 3 bases, with 18 bases spanning the gap. The CDR3 DNA follows: TGTGCCAGCAGTTTATCAGTTGTTAGTGGGGTCCACTACGAGCAGTACTTC. As protein: CASSLSVVSGVHYEQYF.

The chain is built from TRBV7-2 and TRBJ2-3; the D is unclear. Trimming left V 2 bases short and J 6 bases short, with 15 bases between. Germline CDR1 and CDR2: SGHTA and FQGNSA. The CDR3 runs to 15 residues. CDR3 DNA: TGTGCCAGCAGCTTAAGTCTTCTCAAAGGGGATACGCAGTATTTT. It specifies CASSLSLLKGDTQYF.

This clonotype was found a few times. The chain recombines TRBV5-1 with TRBJ2-3; TRBD2 matches at 8 bases. Losses at the gene ends were 4 bases for V and 0 bases for J; bases not matched to a gene: 7. Germline CDR1 SGHRS, CDR2 YFSETQ. The CDR3 length is 16 residues. CDR3 protein: CASSQALAGSTDTQYF. In DNA, the CDR3 is TGCGCCAGCAGCCAGGCTCTAGCGGGCAGCACAGATACGCAGTATTTT.

The chain joins TRBV25-1 to TRBJ2-5; the D gene is possibly TRBD1 (6 bases). Trimming removed 2 bases from V and 1 base from J, with 8 bases in between. CDR3 length: 14 residues. Germline assignment: CDR1 MGHDK and CDR2 SYGVNS. The CDR3 bases are TGTGCCAGCAGTGAAAGGGGGACCCAAGAGACCCAGTACTTC. This translates into CASSERGTQETQYF.

This clonotype was counted only a few times. This rearrangement joins TRBV12-3 or TRBV12-4 to TRBJ2-3, with D possibly TRBD2 on 6 matching bases. The CDR3 spans 15 residues. With 8 bases removed from V and 1 base from J, the gap between germline ends came to 16 bases. The CDR3 sequence is CASARDLPGTDTQYF. In nucleotides, the CDR3 is TGTGCCAGCGCCAGGGACTTGCCTGGCACAGATACGCAGTATTTT.

The chain employs TRBV5-6 and TRBJ2-3, with a weak D call TRBD2 (6 bases). CDR1 and CDR2 (germline): SGHDT, YYEEEE. CDR3 length: 14 residues. V lost 9 bases to trimming and J lost 0 bases, with 14 bases between them. The CDR3 sequence: CAMSSGTSTDTQYF. The CDR3 region has the DNA TGTGCCATGAGCTCGGGGACTAGCACAGATACGCAGTATTTT.

This clonotype was counted only a few times. The rearrangement uses TRBV9 and TRBJ2-3, with TRBD2 matching over 12 bases. V shed 2 bases, J shed 5 bases, and the junction held 3 bases outside the gene matches. This CDR3 spans 15 amino acids. Germline V gene lookup returns CDR1 SGDLS and CDR2 YYNGEE. CDR3 in amino acids: CASSVSSGGEDTQYF. Here the CDR3 DNA reads TGTGCCAGCAGCGTCTCTAGCGGGGGGGAAGATACGCAGTATTTT. The complete variable domain, with remaining parts taken from reference TRBV9 and TRBJ2-3, reads DSGVTQTPKHLITATGQRVTLRCSPRSGDLSVYWYQQSLDQGLQFLIQYYNGEERAKGNILERFSAQQFPDLHSELNLSSLELGDSALYFCASSVSSGGEDTQYFGPGTRLTVL.

J is TRBJ2-5 and V is TRBV4-2; D might be TRBD2 (6 bases). Looked up from germline, CDR1 is LGHNA and CDR2 is YNFKEQ. The length of the CDR3 is 15 residues. V dropped 1 base and J dropped 5 bases, with 14 bases sitting between them. The CDR3 coding sequence is TGTGCCAGCAGCCAAGGTGGCCATGGGGGGGAGACCCAGTACTTC. This codes for CASSQGGHGGETQYF.

Only a few counts were recorded for this clonotype. V is TRBV20-1 and J is TRBJ1-1; 10 positions agree with TRBD1. Per the germline V gene, CDR1 is DFQATT and CDR2 is SNEGSKA (reference sequence). V was pared by 0 bases and J by 5 bases, with 15 bases of the junction left unmatched. This CDR3 has 18 residues. CDR3 nucleotide sequence: TGCAGTGCTAGAGACCAAGACGGGACAGGGGATAGAAGGACTGAAGCTTTCTTT. It translates to CSARDQDGTGDRRTEAFF.

This clonotype was counted a few times. V gene TRBV6-1 combines with J gene TRBJ2-1; 7 nucleotides agree with TRBD2. The germline CDR1 and CDR2 sequences are MNHNS and SASEGT. With V trimmed by 8 bases and J by 8 bases, 9 bases remained unmatched. The CDR3 spans 13 residues. CDR3 sequence reads: CASYERDGDEQFF. CDR3 nucleotides: TGTGCCAGCTATGAGCGGGATGGAGATGAGCAGTTCTTC.

This clonotype was detected ten times or more. The gene calls are TRBV5-1 and TRBJ2-1, with 9 bases matching TRBD2. With 4 bases clipped from V and 4 bases from J, the junction kept 6 bases outside the gene matches. The germline CDR1 and CDR2 sequences are SGHRS and YFSETQ. The CDR3 sequence is 15 residues long. CDR3: CASSLRLADYNEQFF. The CDR3 DNA reads as TGCGCCAGCAGCCTACGACTAGCGGATTACAATGAGCAGTTCTTC.

The chain carries TRBV7-2 and TRBJ1-6; 7 bases agree with TRBD1. Trimming took 2 bases from V and 10 from J; bases not matched to a gene: 8. The CDR3 is 15 residues long. In germline, CDR1 is SGHTA, CDR2 FQGNSA. This CDR3 is CASSLTGAQRSPLHF. The CDR3 DNA reads as TGTGCCAGCAGCTTAACAGGGGCGCAAAGGTCACCCCTCCACTTT.

V gene TRBV20-1 combines with J gene TRBJ2-5; D possibly corresponds to TRBD2 (6 bases). The CDR3 runs 13 residues. The germline gives CDR1 DFQATT, CDR2 SNEGSKA (reference sequence). Trimming cost V 5 bases and J 7 bases, with 17 bases left between them. Written as DNA, the CDR3 is TGCAGTGCTCAACCTTCCCGGGGGTGGACCCAGTACTTC. The encoded protein is CSAQPSRGWTQYF.

DNA for the CDR3: TGTGCCAGCAGCTTAGACGGGGATCGGCAGTTCTTC. This translates into CASSLDGDRQFF. The genes are TRBV11-1 and TRBJ2-1, with TRBD2 as a possible D gene (5 bases). Trimming shortened V by 1 base and J by 12 bases, and 10 bases separated the two germline ends. Germline-derived CDR1 and CDR2 are SGHAT and FQDESV (reference sequence). This CDR3 region has 12 residues.

This clonotype was seen only a few times. The chain couples TRBV10-3 to TRBJ1-5; TRBD1 matches 9 bases. Germline trimming cut 4 bases from V and 4 bases from J; bases unmatched to any gene: 5. The CDR3 has 15 amino acids. The germline V gene has CDR1 ENHRY and CDR2 SYGVKD. CDR3 in amino acids: CAISGRQGENQPQHF. The CDR3 DNA reads as TGTGCCATCAGTGGGCGACAGGGGGAGAATCAGCCCCAGCATTTT.

The chain uses TRBV29-1 and TRBJ2-6, with D unresolved. Per germline, CDR1 SQVTM and CDR2 ANQGSEA. CDR3 length: 14 amino acids. Trimming stripped 7 bases from V and 1 base from J, with 11 bases between. CDR3 in amino acids: CSASDGSGANVLTF. DNA of the CDR3: TGCAGCGCATCCGACGGTTCTGGGGCCAACGTCCTGACTTTC.

The chain has TRBV20-1 and TRBJ1-5; D perhaps matches TRBD1 (5 bases). The V gene's germline CDR1 is DFQATT and CDR2 SNEGSKA (reference sequence). Trimming removed 0 bases from V and 7 bases from J, with 10 bases in between. The CDR3 contains 13 residues. The CDR3 is CSARERGSQPQHF. In DNA, the CDR3 is TGCAGTGCTAGAGAGAGGGGAAGCCAGCCCCAGCATTTT.

The sample holds a few counts of this clonotype. This sequence joins TRBV12-3 or TRBV12-4 and TRBJ1-1; tentatively, D is TRBD1 (5 bases). The CDR3 length is 13 residues. The germline V and J ends were trimmed by 7 bases and 10 bases, with 19 bases remaining between them. The CDR3 nucleotides are TGTGCCAGCACCCTTGTGGGGGGTTCAGGAGCTTTCTTT. Its translation is CASTLVGGSGAFF.

This chain links TRBV24-1 with TRBJ2-1; TRBD1 matches at 7 bases. V gave up 10 bases and J gave up 12 bases; unmatched junction bases: 14. Germline CDR1 is KGHDR and CDR2 is SFDVKD. The CDR3 sequence is 13 residues long. The CDR3 region is CATRQGPGGGQFF. For the CDR3, the DNA is TGTGCCACTCGACAGGGCCCCGGTGGGGGGCAGTTCTTC.

This clonotype was seen at least ten times. CDR3 sequence (DNA): TGCGCCAGCAGCTTGGGCCCCGGACTAGTTGGGGATACGCAGTATTTT. Translation gives CASSLGPGLVGDTQYF. This chain uses TRBV5-1 with TRBJ2-3, with 7 positions matching TRBD2. The CDR3 length is 16 residues. Trimming at V came to 0 bases and at J to 6 bases, leaving 10 bases not matched to a gene. CDR1 and CDR2 from the germline V gene are SGHRS and YFSETQ.

The chain links TRBV5-1 to TRBJ1-3; the match to TRBD1 covers 11 bases. V was pared by 3 bases and J by 3 bases, with 11 bases of the junction left unmatched. The CDR3 spans 18 residues. Germline lookup yields CDR1 SGHRS and CDR2 YFSETQ. The CDR3 loop reads CASSSVPGQGDVGNTIYF. The CDR3 DNA reads as TGCGCCAGCAGCTCCGTACCGGGACAGGGGGATGTTGGAAACACCATATATTTT.